This T cell receptor beta chain was profiled in a study of shared clonotypes between healthy human individuals. Repertoires were generated with immunoSEQ multiplex PCR, while TCRdb's copy carries only in-frame clones and drops some. The sample consists of roughly 700,000 clones, roughly 87% of them appearing once. The germline V gene encodes CDR1 SGDLS and CDR2 YYNGEE. The CDR3 covers 13 residues. The V segment lost 3 bases and the J segment 6 bases; nucleotides outside the gene matches: 4. The chain joins TRBV9 to TRBJ1-2; 8 bases match TRBD1. The specimen was memory CD8+ T cells from PBMCs. Noted subset: CD45RO+ cells pooled with CCR7-negative TemRA cells. This TCR was recovered from a man younger than 35 in good health. Some clones in this sample may be carry-over from other donors' samples. The CDR3 nucleotides are TGTGCCAGCAGCGCCCAGGGGGCGCATGGCTACACCTTC. Translation: CASSAQGAHGYTF.